These 27 T cell receptor beta chains were all obtained from the same sample, sequenced in a study of shared clonotypes between healthy human individuals. Produced via immunoSEQ multiplex PCR; TCRdb's table is partial and in-frame only. There are 1.4 million or so clones in the sample; 98% to 99% occur only once, and roughly 0.35% lies in the top ten. Input material: naive CD4+ T cells sorted from blood. The subset: CD45RA+ positively selected. The receptors originated from a man aged 25 to 40 in good health.

This clone was seen just once. This chain uses TRBV7-2 with TRBJ2-1, with 10 bases fitting TRBD2. V lost 7 bases, J lost 10 bases, and 16 bases stayed unmatched. This CDR3 contains 16 residues. The germline V gene encodes CDR1 SGHTA and CDR2 FQGNSA. The CDR3 loop is CASTETGTSAPREQFF. The CDR3 DNA is TGTGCCAGCACCGAAACCGGGACTAGCGCCCCAAGGGAGCAGTTCTTC.

The V gene is TRBV28, the J gene TRBJ2-7, with 14 bases aligning to TRBD2. CDR3 length: 15 residues. J lost 5 bases, V lost 6 bases, and 6 bases had no gene match. From germline, CDR1 is MDHEN and CDR2 SYDVKM. The CDR3 nucleotides read TGTGCCAGCAGCGCACCGGGACTAGCGGGAGACGAGCAGTACTTC. Its translation is CASSAPGLAGDEQYF.

This clone was observed a single time. Other DNA sequences in the same sample also yield this CDR3. This chain links TRBV5-1 with TRBJ2-6; D is possibly TRBD2 (5 bases). V was clipped by 1 base and J by 0 bases, with 5 bases between them. CDR1 and CDR2 (germline): SGHRS, YFSETQ. The CDR3 has 15 residues. CDR3 DNA: TGCGCCAGCAGCTTGCGGGGCTCTGGGGCCAACGTCCTGACTTTC. It translates to CASSLRGSGANVLTF.

V usage is TRBV7-8 and J usage is TRBJ2-1; 7 bases map to TRBD2. Germline V lookup: CDR1 SGHVS, CDR2 FQNEAQ. The CDR3 runs 15 residues. The V gene end was trimmed by 5 bases and the J gene end by 4 bases; junction bases not matched to a gene: 8. This CDR3 is CASSPQLLAYNEQFF. CDR3 bases: TGTGCCAGCAGCCCTCAATTACTAGCGTACAATGAGCAGTTCTTC.

V gene TRBV9 combines with J gene TRBJ2-1; 8 positions match TRBD1. CDR3 length equals 15 residues. V dropped 4 bases and J dropped 2; count of bases not matched to a gene: 5. Per the germline V gene, CDR1 is SGDLS and CDR2 is YYNGEE. The CDR3 reads CASSSGGGTYNEQFF. The CDR3 DNA sequence: TGTGCCAGCAGCTCAGGGGGCGGTACCTACAATGAGCAGTTCTTC. The variable domain in full, with the rest retrieved from reference TRBV9 and TRBJ2-1, is DSGVTQTPKHLITATGQRVTLRCSPRSGDLSVYWYQQSLDQGLQFLIQYYNGEERAKGNILERFSAQQFPDLHSELNLSSLELGDSALYFCASSSGGGTYNEQFFGPGTRLTVL.

This chain joins TRBV7-6 and TRBJ2-1, with a possible D match to TRBD2 (6 bases). Germline V gene data show CDR1 as SGHVS and CDR2 as FNYEAQ. This CDR3 comprises 15 residues. The V and J ends lost 3 bases and 4 bases respectively, with 13 bases between them. Here the CDR3 reads CASSFGSSAYNEQFF. The CDR3 DNA reads as TGTGCCAGCAGCTTCGGGTCTAGCGCGTACAATGAGCAGTTCTTC.

The V gene is TRBV10-3, the J gene TRBJ1-1, with 8 bases fitting TRBD1. The junction had 3 bases not matched to a gene; V was cut back by 6 bases and J by 3 bases. The CDR3 extends over 13 amino acids. The V gene's germline CDR1 is ENHRY and CDR2 SYGVKD. The CDR3 here is CAIRTGQDTEAFF. DNA for the CDR3: TGTGCCATCAGAACGGGACAGGACACTGAAGCTTTCTTT.

The V gene is TRBV28, the J gene TRBJ1-1, with a tentative D call TRBD1 (6 bases). CDR1 MDHEN and CDR2 SYDVKM come from the germline V gene. The CDR3 runs to 14 residues. The V end lost 10 bases, the J end lost 5 bases, and 20 bases lay between the germline ends. The CDR3 DNA sequence: TGTGCCACCTACGGAGGGGGAATAGGGACTGAAGCTTTCTTT. This sequence encodes CATYGGGIGTEAFF.

This rearrangement joins TRBV5-6 to TRBJ2-2, with 11 bases identical to TRBD2. Germline CDR1 is SGHDT and CDR2 is YYEEEE. J gave up 8 bases and V 0 bases, and 6 bases lay outside the gene matches. The CDR3 consists of 16 residues. The CDR3 nucleotides are TGTGCCAGCAGCTTGGTGACTAGCGGGACAACTGGGGAGCTGTTTTTT. It yields the protein CASSLVTSGTTGELFF.

The gene calls are TRBV7-2 and TRBJ1-1; D ambiguous. CDR3 length equals 14 residues. Trimming left V 3 bases short and J 0 bases short, with 8 bases between. Germline V lookup: CDR1 SGHTA, CDR2 FQGNSA. The DNA of the CDR3 is TGTGCCAGCAGCTTTCGAATGATGAACACTGAAGCTTTCTTT. Translation: CASSFRMMNTEAFF.

The rearrangement links TRBV5-4 to TRBJ2-6; D is possibly TRBD1 (6 bases). CDR1 is SGHNT, CDR2 YYREEE, per germline (reference sequence). The CDR3 has 17 residues. V lost 4 bases to trimming and J lost 0 bases, with 14 bases between them. CDR3 DNA: TGTGCCAGCAGCCAAGGACAGCGGAACTCTGGGGCCAACGTCCTGACTTTC. Translation gives CASSQGQRNSGANVLTF.

The chain joins TRBV5-1 to TRBJ2-1, with D possibly matching TRBD2 (5 bases). V shed 1 base and J shed 8 bases, with 13 bases lying between them. Germline assignment: CDR1 SGHRS and CDR2 YFSETQ. This CDR3 contains 14 residues. In nucleotides, the CDR3 is TGCGCCAGCAGCTTGTGGCTAGCCGTCGATGAGCAGTTCTTC. Translation: CASSLWLAVDEQFF.

The chain joins TRBV19 to TRBJ1-3; D not resolved. Trimming cost V 5 bases and J 1 base, with 12 bases left between them. Germline-derived CDR1 and CDR2 are LNHDA and SQIVND (reference sequence). The CDR3 length is 15 residues. CDR3 residues: CASSPGVSSGNTIYF. DNA for the CDR3: TGTGCCAGTAGTCCCGGAGTATCTTCTGGAAACACCATATATTTT.

The rearrangement uses TRBV5-4 and TRBJ2-2; the D gene is possibly TRBD1 (6 bases). V was shortened by 2 bases and J by 7 bases, with 9 bases between the two germline ends. CDR1 and CDR2 from the germline V gene are SGHNT and YYREEE (reference sequence). This CDR3 comprises 13 residues. CDR3 coding DNA: TGTGCCAGCAGCTTAGGGGGATTCGGGGAGCTGTTTTTT. This gives the protein CASSLGGFGELFF.

In nucleotides, the CDR3 is TGTGCCAGCAGTTTCCTTTGGGCAGTGAACGAGCAGTACTTC. Translation: CASSFLWAVNEQYF. The chain joins TRBV27 to TRBJ2-7, with D unresolved. The V gene's germline CDR1 is MNHEY and CDR2 SMNVEV (reference sequence). Trimming cost V 3 bases and J 5 bases, with 14 bases left between them. This CDR3 contains 14 residues.

The chain recombines TRBV20-1 with TRBJ2-1; D gene uncertain. This CDR3 region has 10 residues. CDR1 and CDR2 from the germline V gene are DFQATT and SNEGSKA (reference sequence). V shed 4 bases and J shed 7 bases, with 5 bases lying between them. The chain's CDR3 is CSANNNEQFF. Written as DNA, the CDR3 is TGCAGTGCTAATAATAATGAGCAGTTCTTC.

This chain joins TRBV30 and TRBJ1-1, with D hard to call. V lost 3 bases and J 5 bases, leaving 7 bases between the germline ends. Germline V gene lookup returns CDR1 GTSNPN and CDR2 SVGIG (reference sequence). This CDR3 contains 11 residues. CDR3 DNA sequence: TGTGCCTGGAGGTGGAGAACTGAAGCTTTCTTT. Protein: CAWRWRTEAFF.

The chain carries TRBV9 and TRBJ2-1; 12 positions agree with TRBD2. Trimming at V came to 3 bases and at J to 3 bases, leaving 4 bases not matched to a gene. The CDR3 runs 16 residues. Germline-derived CDR1 and CDR2 are SGDLS and YYNGEE. CDR3 amino acids: CASSARTSGIYNEQFF. In nucleotides, the CDR3 is TGTGCCAGCAGCGCCAGGACTAGCGGGATCTACAATGAGCAGTTCTTC. Complete variable domain (other parts from reference TRBV9 and TRBJ2-1): DSGVTQTPKHLITATGQRVTLRCSPRSGDLSVYWYQQSLDQGLQFLIQYYNGEERAKGNILERFSAQQFPDLHSELNLSSLELGDSALYFCASSARTSGIYNEQFFGPGTRLTVL.

This clone was detected once. The genes are TRBV18 and TRBJ2-6; the match to TRBD1 covers 11 bases. V dropped 4 bases and J dropped 0; count of bases not matched to a gene: 5. Germline-derived CDR1 and CDR2 are KGHSH and LQKENI. The CDR3 is made up of 18 amino acids. For the CDR3, the DNA is TGTGCCAGCTCACGCACGGGACAGGGGGGCTCTGGGGCCAACGTCCTGACTTTC. This sequence encodes CASSRTGQGGSGANVLTF. Drawing the rest from reference TRBV18 and TRBJ2-6, the complete variable domain is NAGVMQNPRHLVRRRGQEARLRCSPMKGHSHVYWYRQLPEEGLKFMVYLQKENIIDESGMPKERFSAEFPKEGPSILRIQQVVRGDSAAYFCASSRTGQGGSGANVLTFGAGSRLTVL.

The table lists this clone with a count of one. The chain employs TRBV6-6 and TRBJ2-4, with 8 bases identical to TRBD1. The germline V gene has CDR1 MNHNY and CDR2 SVGAGI (reference sequence). The CDR3 runs 14 residues. Trimming took 5 bases from V and 5 from J; bases not matched to a gene: 5. CDR3 nucleotide sequence: TGTGCCAGCAGTAGGGACAGGAGCGAAAACATTCAGTACTTC. Translating it yields CASSRDRSENIQYF.

The chain uses TRBV19 and TRBJ2-7; D gene uncertain. This CDR3 region has 14 residues. Germline lookup yields CDR1 LNHDA and CDR2 SQIVND (reference sequence). The V end was cut by 5 bases, the J end by 3 bases, with 14 bases between. CDR3 nucleotide sequence: TGTGCCAGTAGTTCCTCCGTCTACGACTACGAGCAGTACTTC. This sequence encodes CASSSSVYDYEQYF.

CDR3 amino acids: CASRTGLGDKQTNGYTF. The CDR3 region has the DNA TGTGCCAGCAGAACAGGTCTAGGGGACAAACAGACAAATGGCTACACCTTC. V is TRBV28 and J is TRBJ1-2; tentatively, D is TRBD1 (6 bases). Trimming left V 6 bases short and J 6 bases short, with 26 bases between. The germline CDR1 and CDR2 sequences are MDHEN and SYDVKM. This CDR3 region has 17 residues.

This chain uses TRBV27 with TRBJ1-5; TRBD1 matches at 10 bases. This CDR3 is built from 15 residues. Germline CDR1 reads MNHEY; CDR2 reads SMNVEV (reference sequence). Germline trimming cut 1 base from V and 5 bases from J; bases unmatched to any gene: 2. CDR3 sequence: CASSLFGTGDQPQHF. In DNA, the CDR3 is TGTGCCAGCAGTTTATTCGGGACAGGGGATCAGCCCCAGCATTTT.

Regarding this clone: Other DNA sequences from this sample encode an identical CDR3 as well. The chain has TRBV5-1 and TRBJ2-7, with TRBD1 as a possible D gene (5 bases). The CDR3 spans 15 residues. V was pared by 0 bases and J by 0 bases, with 10 bases between. The V gene's germline CDR1 is SGHRS and CDR2 YFSETQ. The CDR3 region has the DNA TGCGCCAGCAGCTTGGGGGGCGGAAACTCCTACGAGCAGTACTTC. Translation gives CASSLGGGNSYEQYF.

V and J are TRBV30 and TRBJ1-1; D remains ambiguous. This CDR3 contains 11 residues. V was trimmed by 4 bases and J by 4 bases, leaving 7 bases between them. The germline V gene has CDR1 GTSNPN and CDR2 SVGIG (reference sequence). The CDR3 DNA reads TGTGCCTGGAAGAGTGTCACTGAAGCTTTCTTT. Its protein product is CAWKSVTEAFF.

The V call is TRBV7-2, the J call TRBJ2-2; 15 positions match TRBD2. The CDR3 contains 18 residues. V lost 4 bases to trimming and J lost 6 bases; unmatched junction nucleotides: 9. Germline assignment: CDR1 SGHTA and CDR2 FQGNSA. The CDR3 DNA is TGTGCCAGCAGCTCCCGATCAGGGACTAGCGGGAGGCCCGGGGAGCTGTTTTTT. It yields the protein CASSSRSGTSGRPGELFF.

The rearrangement uses TRBV6-4 and TRBJ2-1; 11 positions agree with TRBD2. The germline gives CDR1 MRHNA, CDR2 SNTAGT. J gave up 4 bases and V 5 bases, and 4 bases lay outside the gene matches. This CDR3 is 15 amino acids long. The CDR3 nucleotides read TGTGCCAGCAGTCACCTAGCGGGAGGTTACAATGAGCAGTTCTTC. Translation: CASSHLAGGYNEQFF.